Here is one TCR beta chain with its context. No antigen is known for it. This sample stems from a study of identical twins. Study-wide points: Twins shared out-of-frame alpha sequences with excess low generation probability. Within cord blood, abundant beta clonotypes carried fewer insertions, but memory repertoires showed no such trend.

TCRdb re-derived calls from the 5' RACE reads in MiXCR, one entry per CDR3 protein. The data hold 750,000 to 950,000 distinct CDR3 sequences, with over 9% observed a single time. With 2 bases clipped from V and 7 bases from J, the junction kept 4 bases outside the gene matches. Germline V gene data show CDR1 as MNHEY and CDR2 as SVGAGI. This CDR3 contains 15 residues. The same data also went into a second study, on yellow fever vaccine responses in identical twins.

V gene TRBV6-5 combines with J gene TRBJ1-6; 8 bases map to TRBD1. The sequence derives from a woman younger than 35 in good health. The source material was PBMCs. CDR3 sequence reads: CASSYGTGLNSPLHF. The CDR3 nucleotides are TGTGCCAGCAGTTACGGGACAGGATTAAATTCACCCCTCCACTTT.